Listed here are 18 T cell receptor beta chains from one sample, sequenced in a study of identical twins. From the 5' RACE reads, TCRdb called clonotypes with MiXCR, one entry per CDR3 protein. The sample holds some 97,000 distinct CDR3 sequences, roughly 6% seen once. Material: memory T cells sorted from blood. All receptors derive from a woman aged 50 to 60 in good health.

CDR3 bases: TGTGCTAGTGGAAGAACGGGGAACACTGAAGCTTTCTTT. Translating it yields CASGRTGNTEAFF. V gene TRBV12-5 combines with J gene TRBJ1-1; D not resolved. This CDR3 spans 13 amino acids. Trimming shortened V by 6 bases and J by 1 base, and 9 bases separated the two germline ends. Germline CDR1 reads LGHNT; CDR2 reads FRNRAP.

Ten or more counts support this clonotype. DNA for the CDR3: TGTGCCACCAGCCCCATAGCAGGGTGGAATCAGCCCCAGCATTTT. It encodes CATSPIAGWNQPQHF. The chain employs TRBV24-1 and TRBJ1-5; TRBD1 might be the D (5 bases). V gave up 7 bases and J gave up 4 bases, with 16 bases separating them. The CDR3 is made up of 15 amino acids. The V gene's germline CDR1 is KGHDR and CDR2 SFDVKD.

This clonotype showed up just a few times. The chain uses TRBV6-5 and TRBJ2-3; D not resolved. The V and J ends lost 0 bases and 9 bases respectively, with 10 bases between them. The germline V gene encodes CDR1 MNHEY and CDR2 SVGAGI. The CDR3 covers 13 residues. The CDR3 is CASSYSSGMTQYF. Here the CDR3 DNA reads TGTGCCAGCAGTTACTCGTCCGGAATGACGCAGTATTTT.

This clonotype was detected many times. The CDR3 bases are TGTGCCAGCAGCTTAAGCCTAGGGTATGAGCAGTTCTTC. It is translated as CASSLSLGYEQFF. This chain links TRBV7-2 with TRBJ2-1; unclear D gene. This CDR3 is built from 13 residues. V dropped 2 bases and J dropped 8 bases, with 10 bases sitting between them. CDR1 SGHTA and CDR2 FQGNSA come from the germline V gene.

In its sample, this clonotype was seen many times. The chain employs TRBV5-1 and TRBJ2-3; TRBD2 aligns across 7 bases. The CDR3 covers 16 residues. J gave up 4 bases and V 5 bases, and 13 bases lay outside the gene matches. Germline V gene sequence: CDR1 SGHRS, CDR2 YFSETQ. Written as DNA, the CDR3 is TGCGCCAGCAGGCTTGGGGGAGCGGGATTTGCAGATACGCAGTATTTT. This sequence encodes CASRLGGAGFADTQYF.

The chain links TRBV2 to TRBJ2-1, with D perhaps TRBD2 (6 bases). This CDR3 contains 13 residues. The V gene's germline CDR1 is SNHLY and CDR2 FYNNEI. V lost 7 bases and J lost 6, with 13 bases in between. CDR3 sequence reads: CASNSGTANEQFF. The CDR3 DNA is TGTGCCAGCAACTCCGGGACTGCCAATGAGCAGTTCTTC.

There are a few counts of this clonotype. The chain has TRBV20-1 and TRBJ2-1, with D perhaps matching TRBD2 (5 bases). The CDR3 is 18 amino acids. Germline lookup yields CDR1 DFQATT and CDR2 SNEGSKA (reference sequence). V shed 0 bases and J shed 0 bases, with 18 bases lying between them. The CDR3 nucleotides read TGCAGTGCTAGAGATCTTTATCGTAGGGAGAGCTCCTACAATGAGCAGTTCTTC. This codes for CSARDLYRRESSYNEQFF.

V gene TRBV19 combines with J gene TRBJ2-1; D is tentatively TRBD1 or TRBD2 (5 bases each). This CDR3 comprises 13 residues. V dropped 1 base and J dropped 10 bases, with 11 bases sitting between them. In germline, CDR1 is LNHDA, CDR2 SQIVND (reference sequence). For the CDR3, the DNA is TGTGCCAGTAGTATAGCCAGGGACCAAGAGCAGTTCTTC. Amino acid sequence: CASSIARDQEQFF.

This clonotype was seen ten or more times. The rearrangement joins TRBV6-6 to TRBJ1-1; D is unclear. The V end lost 3 bases, the J end lost 5 bases, and 4 bases lay between the germline ends. Germline values: CDR1 MNHNY, CDR2 SVGAGI (reference sequence). The CDR3 consists of 11 residues. Written as DNA, the CDR3 is TGTGCCAGCAGTTATGGGACTGAAGCTTTCTTT. It specifies CASSYGTEAFF.

The genes are TRBV4-2 and TRBJ1-1; D gene uncertain. The ends were cut back, 0 bases at V and 7 bases at J, with 15 bases in the middle. Germline V gene lookup returns CDR1 LGHNA and CDR2 YNFKEQ. The CDR3 runs 15 residues. The CDR3 region is CASSQDPGYDLEAFF. CDR3 sequence (DNA): TGTGCCAGCAGCCAAGATCCTGGTTATGACCTTGAAGCTTTCTTT.

This chain links TRBV3-1 with TRBJ2-1, with D uncertain. Germline V CDR1 and CDR2: LGHDT, YNNKEL (reference sequence). V was shortened by 0 bases and J by 6 bases, with 9 bases between the two germline ends. CDR3 length: 14 residues. In nucleotides, the CDR3 is TGTGCCAGCAGCCAAGATCAGACCTCCAATGAGCAGTTCTTC. It yields the protein CASSQDQTSNEQFF.

This clonotype was seen many times. This chain links TRBV12-3 or TRBV12-4 with TRBJ2-5; D possibly corresponds to TRBD1 (5 bases). This CDR3 spans 13 amino acids. V was clipped by 7 bases and J by 4 bases, with 13 bases between them. The CDR3 DNA follows: TGTGCCAGCACCCCCAGGGTGGGAGAGACCCAGTACTTC. Amino acids: CASTPRVGETQYF.

This clonotype was counted ten times or more. The V gene is TRBV10-1, the J gene TRBJ2-2; TRBD1 might be the D (6 bases). The CDR3 consists of 15 residues. V dropped 1 base and J dropped 7 bases, with 13 bases sitting between them. The germline V gene has CDR1 WNHNN and CDR2 SYGVQD (reference sequence). As DNA, the CDR3 is TGCGCCAGCAGTGAGTTTACAGGGACGAACGGGGAGCTGTTTTTT. Protein sequence: CASSEFTGTNGELFF.

This clonotype was counted at least ten times. V is TRBV5-6 and J is TRBJ2-5, with D hard to call. Trimming cost V 1 base and J 1 base, with 5 bases left between them. Germline V CDR1 and CDR2: SGHDT, YYEEEE. This CDR3 region has 13 residues. The CDR3 loop reads CASSLTIQETQYF. The CDR3 DNA sequence: TGTGCCAGCAGCTTGACCATCCAAGAGACCCAGTACTTC. Looking up the rest from reference TRBV5-6 and TRBJ2-5 gives the full variable domain: DAGVTQSPTHLIKTRGQQVTLRCSPKSGHDTVSWYQQALGQGPQFIFQYYEEEERQRGNFPDRFSGHQFPNYSSELNVNALLLGDSALYLCASSLTIQETQYFGPGTRLLVL.

This clonotype was detected a few times. The genes are TRBV7-9 and TRBJ2-1; possible D gene TRBD1, 6 bases. The V gene lost 2 bases and the J gene lost 7 bases, with 12 bases spanning the gap. CDR1 SEHNR and CDR2 FQNEAQ come from the germline V gene (reference sequence). The CDR3 totals 14 residues. CDR3 coding DNA: TGTGCCAGCAGCTTATCCCAGGGGCAGAATGAGCAGTTCTTC. The encoded protein is CASSLSQGQNEQFF.

This clonotype was counted many times. V and J are TRBV27 and TRBJ2-7; 7 bases agree with TRBD1. The CDR3 sequence is 15 residues long. V lost 2 bases to trimming and J lost 0 bases; unmatched junction nucleotides: 4. From germline, CDR1 is MNHEY and CDR2 SMNVEV (reference sequence). This CDR3 is CASSLGNRGSYEQYF. CDR3 DNA sequence: TGTGCCAGCAGTTTAGGAAACAGGGGCTCCTACGAGCAGTACTTC.

This clonotype came up many times. The J gene is TRBJ1-2, the V gene TRBV20-1; tentatively, D is TRBD1 (5 bases). The CDR3 covers 13 residues. Germline V lookup: CDR1 DFQATT, CDR2 SNEGSKA (reference sequence). The germline V and J ends were trimmed by 6 bases and 4 bases, with 15 bases remaining between them. The CDR3 is CSAVYRSSYGYTF. The CDR3 coding sequence is TGCAGTGCCGTCTACAGGTCTTCCTATGGCTACACCTTC.

This clonotype was seen many times. The rearrangement uses TRBV19 and TRBJ2-7, with 9 bases matching TRBD1. The trim removed 4 bases at V and 6 bases at J, leaving 4 bases unmatched. CDR3 length: 13 amino acids. Per germline, CDR1 LNHDA and CDR2 SQIVND (reference sequence). The CDR3 nucleotides are TGTGCCAGTAGTAGGACAGGGGATCTCGAGCAGTACGTC. Its translation: CASSRTGDLEQYV.